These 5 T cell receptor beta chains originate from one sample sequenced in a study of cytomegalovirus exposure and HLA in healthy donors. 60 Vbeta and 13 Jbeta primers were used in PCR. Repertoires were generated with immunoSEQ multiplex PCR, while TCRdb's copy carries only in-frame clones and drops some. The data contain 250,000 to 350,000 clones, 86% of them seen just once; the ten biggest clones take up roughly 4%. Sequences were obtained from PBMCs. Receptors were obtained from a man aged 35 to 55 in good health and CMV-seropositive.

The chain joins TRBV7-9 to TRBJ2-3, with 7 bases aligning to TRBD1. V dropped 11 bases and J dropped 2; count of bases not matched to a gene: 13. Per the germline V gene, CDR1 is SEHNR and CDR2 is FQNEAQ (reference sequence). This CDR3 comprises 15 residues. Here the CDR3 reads CAAGPEGGNTDTQYF. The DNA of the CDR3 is TGTGCCGCAGGCCCCGAAGGGGGCAACACAGATACGCAGTATTTT.

CDR3 residues: CASSLGQPLYYGYTF. CDR3 DNA sequence: TGTGCCAGCAGCCTGGGACAGCCGCTATACTATGGCTACACCTTC. The J gene is TRBJ1-2, the V gene TRBV5-8; 7 bases align to TRBD1. J was trimmed by 3 bases and V by 4 bases; bases with no gene match: 9. This CDR3 region has 15 residues. Germline V lookup: CDR1 SGHTS, CDR2 YDEGEE.

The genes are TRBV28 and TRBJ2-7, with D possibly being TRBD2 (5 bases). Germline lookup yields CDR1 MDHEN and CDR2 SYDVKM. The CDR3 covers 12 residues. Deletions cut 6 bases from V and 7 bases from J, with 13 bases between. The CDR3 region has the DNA TGTGCCAGCAGCCCCGGTGAGCGGGAGCAGTACTTC. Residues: CASSPGEREQYF.

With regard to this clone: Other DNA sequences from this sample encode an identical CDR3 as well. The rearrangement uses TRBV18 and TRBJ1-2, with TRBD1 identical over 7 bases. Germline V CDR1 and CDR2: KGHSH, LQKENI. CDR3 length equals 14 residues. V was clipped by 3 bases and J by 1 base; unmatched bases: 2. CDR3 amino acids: CASSPGTVNYGYTF. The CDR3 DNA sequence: TGTGCCAGCTCACCCGGGACAGTTAACTATGGCTACACCTTC.

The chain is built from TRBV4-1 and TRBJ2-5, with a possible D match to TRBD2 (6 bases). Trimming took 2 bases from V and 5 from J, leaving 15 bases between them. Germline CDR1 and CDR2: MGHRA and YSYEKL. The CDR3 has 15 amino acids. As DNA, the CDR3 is TGCGCCAGCAGCCAAAGTTTAGCGGTTAGGGAGACCCAGTACTTC. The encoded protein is CASSQSLAVRETQYF.